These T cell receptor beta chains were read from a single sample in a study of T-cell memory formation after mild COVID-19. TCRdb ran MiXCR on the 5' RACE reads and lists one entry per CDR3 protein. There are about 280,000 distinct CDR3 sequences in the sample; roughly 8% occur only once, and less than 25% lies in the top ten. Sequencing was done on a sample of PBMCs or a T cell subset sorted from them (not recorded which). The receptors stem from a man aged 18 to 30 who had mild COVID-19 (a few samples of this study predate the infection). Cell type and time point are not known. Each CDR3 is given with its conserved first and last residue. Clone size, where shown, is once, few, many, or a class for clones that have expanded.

CASSAGQDNSPLHF	many	TRBV9	TRBJ1-6
CASRPKAKNIQYF	few	TRBV7-9	TRBJ2-4
CASSVEVSNQPQHF	.	TRBV2	TRBJ1-5
CASSQVGMAGELFF	.	TRBV4-3	TRBJ2-2
CASTRPGGWNTGELFF	few	TRBV5-1	TRBJ2-2
CASSYAGLNTEAFF	few	TRBV6-5	TRBJ1-1
CASSSPPLSYNEQFF	few	TRBV5-8	TRBJ2-1
CASSLGHHTDTQYF	few	TRBV7-2	TRBJ2-3
CASSRTGEGNQPQHF	many	TRBV6-5	TRBJ1-5
CASSYSQGRPETQYF	many	TRBV6-5	TRBJ2-5
CASSQDRNQTNTGELFF	many	TRBV4-2	TRBJ2-2
CASSQDTGSYEQYF	few	TRBV4-1	TRBJ2-7
CSAGQGATDTQYF	few	TRBV20-1	TRBJ2-3
CASSSHTTYEKLFF	many	TRBV7-2	TRBJ1-4
CSAGSGSSYNEQFF	few	TRBV20-1	TRBJ2-1
CASSLGALDGYTF	few	TRBV12-3/TRBV12-4	TRBJ1-2
CASSPSRAGINSPLHF	few	TRBV4-2	TRBJ1-6
CASSLPPTGLIVNTEAFF	many	TRBV12-3/TRBV12-4	TRBJ1-1
CASSFSLTLYGYTF	few	TRBV7-9	TRBJ1-2
CASSYQGAGSPLHF	.	TRBV6-2/TRBV6-3	TRBJ1-6
CASRAPDSSGNTIYF	few	TRBV6-1	TRBJ1-3
CASSQDSPEVSPLHF	.	TRBV4-3	TRBJ1-6
CASSFDPYSADTQYF	.	TRBV5-5	TRBJ2-3
CSARGTSSGNTIYF	.	TRBV20-1	TRBJ1-3
CASSPGEGRTDTQYF	.	TRBV7-3	TRBJ2-3
CASREARSQFF	.	TRBV10-2	TRBJ2-1
CASSINWESYNEQFF	few	TRBV7-6	TRBJ2-1
CAINSGRETQYF	.	TRBV10-3	TRBJ2-5
CSARAHGAGTYEQYF	.	TRBV20-1	TRBJ2-7
CASSLALAGMADTQYF	many	TRBV5-1	TRBJ2-3
CAISEGGSGGYQETQYF	few	TRBV10-3	TRBJ2-5
CASSYSAASSGANVLTF	.	TRBV6-5	TRBJ2-6
CASSLILRGLSMNTEAFF	few	TRBV12-3/TRBV12-4	TRBJ1-1
CASSLGDNNSPLHF	.	TRBV5-1	TRBJ1-6
CASSSQGAGANVLTF	few	TRBV12-3/TRBV12-4	TRBJ2-6
CASSRHRGISEKLFF	.	TRBV6-5	TRBJ1-4
CASVGAETQYF	.	TRBV7-2	TRBJ2-5
CATSRSTTYEQYF	many	TRBV24-1	TRBJ2-7
CSASRDTDSPLHF	.	TRBV20-1	TRBJ1-6
CASSRRGAATGELFF	.	TRBV3-1	TRBJ2-2
CASSLVPQGYGYTF	many	TRBV12-3/TRBV12-4	TRBJ1-2
CASWTGASEPQHF	.	TRBV2	TRBJ1-5
CASSYSLTGGRETQYF	few	TRBV6-2/TRBV6-3	TRBJ2-5
CASSTRTSGGASTDTQYF	.	TRBV7-2	TRBJ2-3
CASSTRGTGANYGYTF	.	TRBV6-5	TRBJ1-2
CSARDVSRGLRNEQFF	.	TRBV20-1	TRBJ2-1
CAIGGDRGYPGANVLTF	few	TRBV4-3	TRBJ2-6
CASSQVLAGGLYEQYF	few	TRBV4-1	TRBJ2-7